This is a list of T cell receptor beta chains from one sample in a study of shared clonotypes between healthy human individuals. Generated by immunoSEQ multiplex PCR, the TCRdb table keeps only in-frame clones and is missing some. The sample records about 870,000 clones, about 92% being singletons. The sequenced material came from naive CD8+ T cells sorted from blood. The receptors come from a man in his thirties or forties in good health. Both conserved end residues are part of each CDR3. Fields, in order: CDR3 length, D gene, V gene, clone size, J gene, CDR3 DNA, CDR3 protein. The D gene is left open where the match is weak. The size of a clone is reported for some rows only, either as once, few or many, or as a class for expanded clones.

length: 13
D: .
V: TRBV11-3
size: .
J: TRBJ2-1
DNA: TGTGCCAGCAGCCCCCCGGGCAGTAATGAGCAGTTCTTC
CDR3: CASSPPGSNEQFF

length: 17
D: .
V: TRBV7-9
size: .
J: TRBJ2-7
DNA: TGTGCCAGCAGCTTAGGTCTAGGGACAACCCGCTCCTACGAGCAGTACTTC
CDR3: CASSLGLGTTRSYEQYF

length: 12
D: .
V: TRBV2
size: few
J: TRBJ2-7
DNA: TGTGCCAGTTTCGGGCGGGTTCGCGAGCAGTACTTC
CDR3: CASFGRVREQYF

length: 16
D: TRBD1
V: TRBV6-5
size: once
J: TRBJ2-2
DNA: TGTGCCAGCAGTTATAGGGACAGGGGAGTAACCGGGGAGCTGTTTTTT
CDR3: CASSYRDRGVTGELFF

length: 14
D: .
V: TRBV6-5
size: .
J: TRBJ2-2
DNA: TGTGCCAGCAGTCATTACGCGAACACCGGGGAGCTGTTTTTT
CDR3: CASSHYANTGELFF

length: 16
D: TRBD2
V: TRBV6-1
size: once
J: TRBJ2-1
DNA: TGTGCCAGCAGTGAACTAGCGGCCCTTTCCTACAATGAGCAGTTCTTC
CDR3: CASSELAALSYNEQFF

length: 14
D: TRBD1
V: TRBV7-2
size: .
J: TRBJ2-7
DNA: TGTGCCAGCAGCTTGGGGACAGGGGTAAACGAGCAGTACTTC
CDR3: CASSLGTGVNEQYF

length: 16
D: .
V: TRBV7-9
size: .
J: TRBJ2-2
DNA: TGTGCCAGCAGCAAACGCCAGGGGGGGAACACCGGGGAGCTGTTTTTT
CDR3: CASSKRQGGNTGELFF

length: 15
D: .
V: TRBV11-2
size: once
J: TRBJ2-7
DNA: TGTGCCAGCAGCTTAGTAGGGTCTGCCTCCTACGAGCAGTACTTC
CDR3: CASSLVGSASYEQYF

length: 14
D: .
V: TRBV6-4
size: once
J: TRBJ2-1
DNA: TGTGCCAGCAGCGCCGGGCAGCAAAGCAATGAGCAGTTCTTC
CDR3: CASSAGQQSNEQFF

length: 14
D: .
V: TRBV25-1
size: .
J: TRBJ2-7
DNA: TGTGCCAGCAGTCTCCTGACAGGTCAGGACGAGCAGTACTTC
CDR3: CASSLLTGQDEQYF

length: 15
D: .
V: TRBV7-9
size: .
J: TRBJ1-1
DNA: TGTGCCAGCAGCTTATTAAGGTCTTTGAACACTGAAGCTTTCTTT
CDR3: CASSLLRSLNTEAFF

length: 15
D: TRBD1
V: TRBV28
size: .
J: TRBJ1-5
DNA: TGTGCCAGCAGTCTTCGACAGGGGCGGCATCAGCCCCAGCATTTT
CDR3: CASSLRQGRHQPQHF

length: 13
D: .
V: TRBV25-1
size: .
J: TRBJ2-5
DNA: TGTGCCAGCAGTGATACAGAACAAGAGACCCAGTACTTC
CDR3: CASSDTEQETQYF